Each of the 10 T cell receptor beta chains below was sequenced from the same sample in a study of blood T cell repertoires in COVID-19. Measured with immunoSEQ multiplex PCR; TCRdb has only the in-frame clones, and not every one. The sample lists some 100,000 clones, 86% seen once, with about a tenth in the top ten. What was sequenced was peripheral blood. The receptors stem from a man aged 50 to 59 with acute or convalescent COVID-19.

The V call is TRBV4-1, the J call TRBJ1-6; maybe TRBD1 (5 bases). This CDR3 contains 14 residues. Germline CDR1 and CDR2: MGHRA and YSYEKL. V shed 4 bases and J shed 10 bases, with 14 bases lying between them. The CDR3, as DNA: TGCGCCAGCAGCCTTCTGACCGGGGGGTCACCCCTCCACTTT. This encodes CASSLLTGGSPLHF.

The chain employs TRBV2 and TRBJ2-1, with a tentative D call TRBD2 (6 bases). The CDR3 contains 15 residues. V lost 3 bases to trimming and J lost 6 bases, with 15 bases between them. Germline-derived CDR1 and CDR2 are SNHLY and FYNNEI. Written as DNA, the CDR3 is TGTGCCAGCAGTGATCTATGGGGGGAACGCAATGAGCAGTTCTTC. Amino acid sequence: CASSDLWGERNEQFF.

The rearrangement links TRBV11-2 to TRBJ2-7; D is possibly TRBD1 (5 bases). Looked up from germline, CDR1 is SGHAT and CDR2 is FQNNGV. The ends were cut back, 1 base at V and 5 bases at J, with 6 bases in the middle. The CDR3 extends over 12 amino acids. CDR3 residues: CASSLAQDEQYF. The CDR3 DNA reads as TGTGCCAGCAGCTTAGCACAGGACGAGCAGTACTTC.

The V and J genes are TRBV10-3 and TRBJ2-1; D gene uncertain. Trimming pared 1 base from V and 10 bases from J, leaving 8 bases between. Germline CDR1 and CDR2: ENHRY and SYGVKD. This CDR3 is built from 12 residues. CDR3 in amino acids: CAISEFFREQFF. CDR3 nucleotides: TGTGCCATCAGTGAGTTCTTCCGGGAGCAGTTCTTC.

This clone occurred a few times. This chain connects TRBV10-3 to TRBJ2-3; a weak D match, TRBD1 (5 bases). The CDR3 totals 14 residues. Germline V lookup: CDR1 ENHRY, CDR2 SYGVKD. Trimming stripped 6 bases from V and 2 bases from J, with 12 bases between. The CDR3 loop reads CAISDGHSTDTQYF. CDR3 nucleotide sequence: TGTGCCATCAGCGACGGACACTCCACAGATACGCAGTATTTT.

This clone was found once. This chain joins TRBV6-5 and TRBJ1-4; D is undetermined. The CDR3 is 12 amino acids. V gave up 6 bases and J gave up 4 bases, with 6 bases separating them. Germline loops: CDR1 MNHEY, CDR2 SVGAGI. The CDR3 DNA is TGTGCCAGCAGATTCAGTAATGAAAAACTGTTTTTT. Amino acids: CASRFSNEKLFF.

CDR3 nucleotides: TGCGCCAGCAGCTTGGTTGGAGGGATGGATGGCTACACCTTC. It translates to CASSLVGGMDGYTF. The V call is TRBV5-1, the J call TRBJ1-2; no reliable D call. There are 14 residues in the CDR3. V dropped 0 bases and J dropped 6 bases, with 12 bases sitting between them. Germline-derived CDR1 and CDR2 are SGHRS and YFSETQ.

The chain combines TRBV7-9 with TRBJ1-1, with D uncertain. The germline V and J ends were trimmed by 1 base and 14 bases, with 14 bases remaining between them. CDR3 size: 12 residues. Germline CDR1 reads SEHNR; CDR2 reads FQNEAQ (reference sequence). The CDR3, as DNA: TGTGCCAGCAGCTTAGGGACCGAGCGGCTCTTCTTT. It specifies CASSLGTERLFF.

The chain uses TRBV2 and TRBJ1-1; D remains unclear. The germline V and J ends were trimmed by 4 bases and 4 bases, with 10 bases remaining between them. CDR1 is SNHLY, CDR2 FYNNEI, per germline. CDR3 length: 13 residues. This CDR3 reads CASSVSEGTEAFF. DNA of the CDR3: TGTGCCAGCAGTGTTTCGGAGGGCACTGAAGCTTTCTTT.

The CDR3 DNA reads TGCGCCAGCAGCCACGCACCCGGCGAAGGGGCCCAGCATTTT. As protein: CASSHAPGEGAQHF. V and J are TRBV4-1 and TRBJ1-5; perhaps TRBD1 as D (5 bases). Germline CDR1 MGHRA, CDR2 YSYEKL. V dropped 3 bases and J dropped 11 bases, with 17 bases sitting between them. The CDR3 covers 14 residues.